These 29 T cell receptor beta chains were all obtained from the same sample, sequenced in a study of metastatic and nonmetastatic thyroid tumors (dated by TCRdb to 2018 to 2020). Before undergoing thyroid surgery, none of the patients had been given any kind of treatment. Library preparation was by PCR. The sequencing machine was an Illumina HiSeq 4000. The raw public data were reprocessed by TCRdb itself: fastp quality trimming at Q25, MiXCR clonotype calling, in-frame beta chains only. In this sample the table shows over 11,000 clones, about a quarter of which occur a single time. 8% of the sample rests with the top ten. The sample taken for sequencing was blood. These receptors were obtained from a female donor with papillary thyroid cancer or a benign thyroid nodule (not recorded which). Some clones in this sample may be carry-over from other donors' samples.

By proportion, this clone is medium-sized. The rearrangement links TRBV7-2 to TRBJ2-7; TRBD2 matches at 7 bases. Germline V gene data show CDR1 as SGHTA and CDR2 as FQGNSA. The trim removed 4 bases at V and 3 bases at J, leaving 3 bases unmatched. This CDR3 region has 13 residues. CDR3 amino acids: CASSSGGGYEQYF. DNA of the CDR3: TGTGCCAGCAGCTCCGGCGGGGGCTACGAGCAGTACTTC.

About this clone: A much larger clone differs from this one at a single base, so this may be a read error. This chain links TRBV7-6 with TRBJ2-5; possibly TRBD2 for D (6 bases). Germline CDR1 and CDR2: SGHVS and FNYEAQ. CDR3 length: 16 residues. CDR3 residues: CASSLEHIRGSETKYF. CDR3 nucleotides: TGTGCCAGCAGCTTGGAGCATATTCGGGGGTCGGAGACCAAGTACTTC.

The V and J genes are TRBV7-2 and TRBJ2-7; 9 nucleotides agree with TRBD2. V was clipped by 7 bases and J by 5 bases; unmatched bases: 6. The CDR3 contains 13 residues. Germline CDR1 is SGHTA and CDR2 is FQGNSA. This CDR3 is CASTSGTSNEQYF. CDR3 coding DNA: TGTGCCAGCACCTCCGGGACTAGCAACGAGCAGTACTTC.

In its sample, this clone was seen many times. The chain combines TRBV3-1 with TRBJ2-1, with 8 positions matching TRBD2. The CDR3 runs to 18 residues. Germline CDR1 reads LGHDT; CDR2 reads YNNKEL (reference sequence). V dropped 0 bases and J dropped 9; count of bases not matched to a gene: 16. The CDR3 DNA reads as TGTGCCAGCAGCCAAGATCTCATTACTAAGCGGGAGATTGGTGAGCAGTTCTTC. Amino acids: CASSQDLITKREIGEQFF.

This clone was seen at least ten times. The rearrangement links TRBV7-2 to TRBJ2-7, with TRBD2 matching 9 bases. With V trimmed by 4 bases and J by 2 bases, 6 bases remained unmatched. This CDR3 is 15 amino acids long. The germline gives CDR1 SGHTA, CDR2 FQGNSA. CDR3 residues: CASSSWASGTYEQYF. CDR3 coding DNA: TGTGCCAGCAGCTCGTGGGCTAGCGGGACCTACGAGCAGTACTTC.

This clone is judged medium-sized. The chain is built from TRBV19 and TRBJ1-5; TRBD1 matches at 7 bases. V shed 5 bases, J shed 4 bases, and the junction held 5 bases outside the gene matches. Germline assignment: CDR1 LNHDA and CDR2 SQIVND (reference sequence). The CDR3 totals 14 residues. The CDR3 DNA is TGTGCCAGTAGTGACCTACAGGGGAATCAGCCCCAGCATTTT. Amino acids: CASSDLQGNQPQHF.

The V and J genes are TRBV5-1 and TRBJ1-5; the D is unclear. Trimming removed 0 bases from V and 1 base from J, with 8 bases in between. Germline CDR1 and CDR2: SGHRS and YFSETQ. The CDR3 loop spans 15 amino acids. The CDR3 DNA follows: TGCGCCAGCAGCTTGGCCGGTGGAAGCAATCAGCCCCAGCATTTT. Its protein is CASSLAGGSNQPQHF.

This clone was seen at least ten times. The rearrangement joins TRBV3-1 to TRBJ2-7; perhaps TRBD2 as D (6 bases). Between the trimmed V and J ends, which lost 1 base and 0 bases, there was a span of 10 bases. The CDR3 has 15 residues. The germline V gene has CDR1 LGHDT and CDR2 YNNKEL (reference sequence). CDR3 amino acids: CASSQGELASYEQYF. The DNA for the CDR3 is TGTGCCAGCAGCCAAGGAGAACTAGCCTCCTACGAGCAGTACTTC.

A remark on this clone: The conserved phenylalanine or tryptophan normally closing the CDR3 is absent here, so this likely arose from a read error. The V gene is TRBV12-3 or TRBV12-4, the J gene TRBJ2-4; D is ambiguous. This CDR3 spans 15 amino acids. CDR3 loop: CASSLAGSLKNTQYC. For the CDR3, the DNA is TGTGCCAGCAGTTTAGCGGGGTCCCTCAAAAACACTCAGTACTGC.

By sample share, this clone is medium-sized. The chain couples TRBV5-1 to TRBJ1-2; a possible D gene is TRBD1 (6 bases). Trimming took off 0 bases at V and 2 bases at J, with 14 bases between the two ends. Germline-derived CDR1 and CDR2 are SGHRS and YFSETQ. The CDR3 is 16 amino acids. CDR3 sequence: CASSLGGSGTNYGYTF. The CDR3 DNA reads TGCGCCAGCAGCTTGGGTGGCTCCGGGACAAACTATGGCTACACCTTC.

This clone was counted ten times or more. The chain has TRBV20-1 and TRBJ2-3; 7 positions match TRBD2. Germline trimming cut 3 bases from V and 3 bases from J; bases unmatched to any gene: 15. CDR1 DFQATT and CDR2 SNEGSKA come from the germline V gene (reference sequence). The CDR3 extends over 17 amino acids. The CDR3 is CSASPTLGGSLTDTQYF. DNA of the CDR3: TGCAGTGCTAGCCCAACCCTTGGCGGGAGTCTAACAGATACGCAGTATTTT.

At least ten counts were recorded for this clone. V gene TRBV7-3 combines with J gene TRBJ2-5, with 12 bases matching TRBD2. V lost 5 bases, J lost 4 bases, and 2 bases stayed unmatched. The germline V gene encodes CDR1 SGHTA and CDR2 FQGTGA. The CDR3 extends over 14 amino acids. The CDR3 DNA reads as TGTGCCAGCAGCCCGGGACTAGCGGGAGAGACCCAGTACTTC. Translating it yields CASSPGLAGETQYF.

A few counts support this clone. With a much larger clone just one base away, this may be a read error. The chain uses TRBV6-5 and TRBJ1-2; tentative D call: TRBD1 (6 bases). Germline V lookup: CDR1 MNHEY, CDR2 SVGAGI. The CDR3 runs 14 residues. V was cut by 2 bases and J by 7 bases, with 14 bases left in between. CDR3 sequence (DNA): TGTGCCAGCAGTTACCAGTCAGGGGTTGGTGGCTACACCTTC. Translation gives CASSYQSGVGGYTF.

This rearrangement joins TRBV5-1 to TRBJ2-3; D is undetermined. The V end was cut by 7 bases, the J end by 0 bases, with 21 bases between. CDR3 length: 17 amino acids. The germline CDR1 and CDR2 sequences are SGHRS and YFSETQ. The CDR3 DNA follows: TGCGCCAGCCACCCCCAAGTTTTCGATGCTAGCACAGATACGCAGTATTTT. Translating gives CASHPQVFDASTDTQYF.

The chain carries TRBV7-9 and TRBJ2-7, with 12 bases identical to TRBD1. Germline V gene data show CDR1 as SEHNR and CDR2 as FQNEAQ (reference sequence). This CDR3 is 14 amino acids long. After removal of 5 bases from V and 7 bases from J, the junction contained 6 bases not matched to a gene. CDR3 DNA sequence: TGTGCCAGCAGCCGGGACAGGGGGCCGCAGGAGCAGTACTTC. The encoded protein is CASSRDRGPQEQYF.

This clone was picked up many times. The genes are TRBV5-1 and TRBJ2-3, with TRBD2 as a possible D gene (5 bases). The CDR3 has 16 residues. Germline lookup yields CDR1 SGHRS and CDR2 YFSETQ. V lost 4 bases and J lost 0, with 15 bases in between. The CDR3 DNA reads as TGCGCCAGCAGCGCCATTCGGACTCCTAGCACAGATACGCAGTATTTT. It codes for CASSAIRTPSTDTQYF.

In this sample, this clone turned up many times. This chain links TRBV16 with TRBJ2-2; 9 bases match TRBD2. Trimming cost V 3 bases and J 4 bases; bases outside gene matches: 6. CDR1 KGHSY and CDR2 FQNENV come from the germline V gene. The CDR3 spans 16 residues. CDR3 sequence (DNA): TGTGCCAGCAGCCATGTAGCGGGAGCGGGCACCGGGGAGCTGTTTTTT. Translation: CASSHVAGAGTGELFF.

This clone was seen only a few times. The J gene is TRBJ2-5, the V gene TRBV12-3 or TRBV12-4, with D possibly matching TRBD1 (6 bases). V was pared by 8 bases and J by 3 bases, with 16 bases between. This CDR3 region has 14 residues. The CDR3 nucleotides are TGTGCCAGCTCTCGAGACAGGTCGGAAGAGACCCAGTACTTC. This gives the protein CASSRDRSEETQYF.

This clone was found many times. This chain joins TRBV5-1 and TRBJ1-5; the D is unclear. Germline V gene lookup returns CDR1 SGHRS and CDR2 YFSETQ. This CDR3 has 13 amino acids. V lost 2 bases and J 4 bases, leaving 7 bases between the germline ends. CDR3 residues: CASSFEGNQPQHF. In nucleotides, the CDR3 is TGCGCCAGCAGCTTTGAGGGAAATCAGCCCCAGCATTTT.

The CDR3 protein is CASSSDGSDQPQHF. The CDR3 nucleotides read TGTGCCAGCAGTTCGGACGGATCCGATCAGCCCCAGCATTTT. This chain joins TRBV2 and TRBJ1-5, with no clear D. V was trimmed by 5 bases and J by 5 bases, leaving 13 bases between them. The CDR3 length is 14 residues. Germline-derived CDR1 and CDR2 are SNHLY and FYNNEI. Full variable domain (rest looked up from reference TRBV2 and TRBJ1-5): EPEVTQTPSHQVTQMGQEVILRCVPISNHLYFYWYRQILGQKVEFLVSFYNNEISEKSEIFDDQFSVERPDGSNFTLKIRSTKLEDSAMYFCASSSDGSDQPQHFGDGTRLSIL.

The chain is built from TRBV20-1 and TRBJ1-1; D remains ambiguous. From germline, CDR1 is DFQATT and CDR2 SNEGSKA (reference sequence). The CDR3 runs 13 residues. V was clipped by 0 bases and J by 4 bases, with 9 bases between them. CDR3 DNA sequence: TGCAGTGCTAGAGACCTCAGCCCCACTGAAGCTTTCTTT. It yields the protein CSARDLSPTEAFF.

There are many counts of this clone. This chain links TRBV20-1 with TRBJ2-5; the D gene could be TRBD1 or TRBD2 (7 bases each). The CDR3 runs 15 residues. Trimming pared 6 bases from V and 5 bases from J, leaving 22 bases between. Per the germline V gene, CDR1 is DFQATT and CDR2 is SNEGSKA (reference sequence). This chain's CDR3 is CSAQPNQGGRETQYF. In nucleotides, the CDR3 is TGCAGTGCCCAACCCAACCAGGGGGGGAGGGAGACCCAGTACTTC.

This clone qualifies as medium-sized. The chain has TRBV6-1 and TRBJ2-7; 10 bases map to TRBD1. CDR3 length equals 17 residues. The germline V gene encodes CDR1 MNHNS and CDR2 SASEGT. Losses at the gene ends were 5 bases for V and 8 bases for J; bases not matched to a gene: 18. This CDR3 is CASSQKSRTGGFDKQYF. CDR3 in DNA: TGTGCCAGCAGTCAAAAATCGAGGACAGGGGGTTTTGACAAGCAGTACTTC.

In this sample, this clone turned up a few times. The rearrangement links TRBV6-6 to TRBJ2-7, with no clear D. Trimming pared 0 bases from V and 5 bases from J, leaving 11 bases between. This CDR3 has 14 residues. The germline CDR1 and CDR2 sequences are MNHNY and SVGAGI (reference sequence). The CDR3 DNA reads as TGTGCCAGCAGTTACTCGAAGATACCTCACGAGCAGTACTTC. Translated, it gives CASSYSKIPHEQYF.

Sample share makes this clone medium-sized. The V and J genes are TRBV28 and TRBJ2-1; no clear D gene. The CDR3 contains 13 residues. V lost 5 bases, J lost 6 bases, and 11 bases lay in between. Germline CDR1 and CDR2: MDHEN and SYDVKM. The CDR3 sequence is CASSRPDLNEQFF. The CDR3 DNA follows: TGTGCCAGCAGTCGCCCCGACCTCAATGAGCAGTTCTTC.

This clone was detected only a few times. The chain couples TRBV15 to TRBJ2-7; D uncertain. There are 15 residues in the CDR3. V was trimmed by 9 bases and J by 2 bases, leaving 20 bases between them. CDR1 is LNHNV and CDR2 is YYDKDF in the germline V gene (reference sequence). CDR3 sequence (DNA): TGTGCCACAGGGTGGGATAACACCTCCACCTACGAGCAGTACTTC. Translating gives CATGWDNTSTYEQYF.

This clone appeared many times. The chain has TRBV20-1 and TRBJ1-6; TRBD1 is a possible D gene (6 bases). V shed 3 bases and J shed 7 bases, with 16 bases lying between them. The CDR3 covers 15 residues. Germline CDR1 is DFQATT and CDR2 is SNEGSKA (reference sequence). The CDR3 DNA reads TGCAGTGCTAGCCCAGAGGCAGGGGAAAATTCACCCCTCCACTTT. As protein: CSASPEAGENSPLHF.

The V call is TRBV6-2 or TRBV6-3, the J call TRBJ2-2, with 12 bases that match TRBD2. The V gene end was trimmed by 3 bases and the J gene end by 5 bases; junction bases not matched to a gene: 16. The CDR3 is 20 amino acids. Germline CDR1 and CDR2: MNHEY and SVGEGT. For the CDR3, the DNA is TGTGCCAGCAGTTATAAAAGACGGACTAGCGGGGACTCTCCTACCGGGGAGCTGTTTTTT. It yields the protein CASSYKRRTSGDSPTGELFF.

This clone was picked up many times. A single base separates this from a much larger clone, so it may be a read error. No conserved phenylalanine or tryptophan is present at the end of the CDR3, so a read error is the likely explanation. The rearrangement joins TRBV14 to TRBJ1-6; 7 positions agree with TRBD1. The CDR3 runs 13 residues. Germline V CDR1 and CDR2: SGHDN, FVKESK. The junction had 3 bases not matched to a gene; V was cut back by 5 bases and J by 8 bases. The CDR3: CASSLTGDSPLHL. CDR3 DNA sequence: TGTGCCAGCAGCTTAACAGGGGATTCACCCCTCCACCTT.